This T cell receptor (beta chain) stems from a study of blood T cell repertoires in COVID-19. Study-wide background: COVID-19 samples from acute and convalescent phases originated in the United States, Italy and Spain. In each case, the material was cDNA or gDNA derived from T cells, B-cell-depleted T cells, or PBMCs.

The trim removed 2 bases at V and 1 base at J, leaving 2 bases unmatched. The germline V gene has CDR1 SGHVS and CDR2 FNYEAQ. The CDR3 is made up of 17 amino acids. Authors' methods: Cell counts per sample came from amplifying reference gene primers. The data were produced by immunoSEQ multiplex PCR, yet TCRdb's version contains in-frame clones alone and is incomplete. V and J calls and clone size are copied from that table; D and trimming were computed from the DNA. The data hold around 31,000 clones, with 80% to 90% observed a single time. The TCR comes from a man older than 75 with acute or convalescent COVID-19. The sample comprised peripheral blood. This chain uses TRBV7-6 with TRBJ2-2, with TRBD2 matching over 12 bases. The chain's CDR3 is CASSLRGLAGNTGELFF. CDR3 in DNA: TGTGCCAGCAGCTTACGGGGACTAGCGGGGAACACCGGGGAGCTGTTTTTT.